The 22 T cell receptor beta chains in this list originate from one sample, sequenced in a study of regulatory T cells in long-lasting Graves disease. Arm-PCR of CDR3 regions and iRepertoire HTBI primers were used to build TCR beta libraries. From the multiplex PCR reads, TCRdb called clonotypes with MiXCR, one entry per CDR3 protein. There are roughly 300,000 distinct CDR3 sequences in the sample; 20% occur only once, and 29% lies in the top ten. This sample's time point: persistent/refractory GD, antithyroid drugs over 5 years with positive TRAb. With RNA extracted from PBMCs as input, the TCR library was made. This specimen consisted of peripheral blood mononuclear cells (PBMCs), obtained when the disease was refractory, from a patient treated with antithyroid drugs. The receptors come from a female donor with Graves disease.

In this sample, this clonotype turned up a few times. The rearrangement links TRBV6-2 or TRBV6-3 to TRBJ1-5; D is unclear. Germline loops: CDR1 MNHEY, CDR2 SVGEGT. The CDR3 is 14 residues long. The V end lost 0 bases, the J end lost 6 bases, and 9 bases lay between the germline ends. CDR3 region: CASSYSGLIQPQHF. The CDR3, as DNA: TGTGCCAGCAGTTACTCGGGGTTGATTCAGCCCCAGCATTTT.

This sequence joins TRBV28 and TRBJ2-3, with unresolved D. CDR3 size: 12 residues. Trimming pared 3 bases from V and 5 bases from J, leaving 6 bases between. CDR1 and CDR2 from the germline V gene are MDHEN and SYDVKM. The CDR3 nucleotides read TGTGCCAGCAGTTTTATTAGAGATACGCAGTATTTT. It is translated as CASSFIRDTQYF.

This clonotype was counted many times. The rearrangement uses TRBV2 and TRBJ2-5; D is possibly TRBD1 (6 bases). Trimming left V 5 bases short and J 5 bases short, with 15 bases between. The CDR3 is 14 amino acids. Germline assignment: CDR1 SNHLY and CDR2 FYNNEI. The CDR3 loop reads CASSSQGSRETQYF. CDR3 DNA: TGTGCCAGCAGTTCTCAGGGGTCCCGGGAGACCCAGTACTTC.

This clonotype showed up many times. The CDR3 reads CASSVRDSQETQYF. CDR3 nucleotides: TGTGCCAGCAGCGTCCGGGACAGTCAAGAGACCCAGTACTTC. V usage is TRBV7-9 and J usage is TRBJ2-5, with 7 bases identical to TRBD1. Trimming cost V 5 bases and J 2 bases; bases outside gene matches: 5. The CDR3 sequence is 14 residues long. Germline V gives CDR1 SEHNR, CDR2 FQNEAQ (reference sequence). The entire variable domain, with the rest obtained from reference TRBV7-9 and TRBJ2-5, is as follows: DTGVSQNPRHKITKRGQNVTFRCDPISEHNRLYWYRQTLGQGPEFLTYFQNEAQLEKSRLLSDRFSAERPKGSFSTLEIQRTEQGDSAMYLCASSVRDSQETQYFGPGTRLLVL.

This clonotype was seen many times. The chain combines TRBV27 with TRBJ2-7, with 10 bases matching TRBD2. CDR1 MNHEY and CDR2 SMNVEV come from the germline V gene (reference sequence). The CDR3 consists of 14 residues. V shed 7 bases and J 5 bases; nucleotides not matched to a gene: 8. CDR3 nucleotide sequence: TGTGCCAGCAAGAAGCGGGAGGGATCCGACGAGCAGTACTTC. It yields the protein CASKKREGSDEQYF.

This chain uses TRBV19 with TRBJ2-2; D unresolved. CDR1 is LNHDA and CDR2 is SQIVND in the germline V gene (reference sequence). The V end lost 7 bases, the J end lost 2 bases, and 11 bases lay between the germline ends. This CDR3 has 14 residues. The CDR3 loop reads CASTLGPNTGELFF. CDR3 sequence (DNA): TGTGCCAGTACCCTGGGCCCTAACACCGGGGAGCTGTTTTTT.

In this sample, this clonotype turned up a few times. The chain couples TRBV28 to TRBJ2-7; no clear D. The CDR3 runs to 13 residues. Trimming removed 6 bases from V and 9 bases from J, with 18 bases in between. Germline CDR1 reads MDHEN; CDR2 reads SYDVKM. Here the CDR3 DNA reads TGTGCCAGCAGAGCCGGGTCCCCTCCCGGGCAGTACTTC. It specifies CASRAGSPPGQYF.

V gene TRBV7-9 combines with J gene TRBJ2-2; weak D call: TRBD1 (6 bases). V was cut by 3 bases and J by 7 bases, with 15 bases left in between. CDR3 length equals 15 residues. CDR1 is SEHNR and CDR2 is FQNEAQ in the germline V gene (reference sequence). CDR3 loop: CASSFYWGQVGELFF. The DNA of the CDR3 is TGTGCCAGCAGCTTTTACTGGGGGCAAGTCGGGGAGCTGTTTTTT.

This clonotype was recorded a few times. V usage is TRBV18 and J usage is TRBJ2-1; 11 bases line up with TRBD2. The CDR3 has 16 amino acids. After removal of 5 bases from V and 2 bases from J, the junction contained 5 bases not matched to a gene. Germline V gene sequence: CDR1 KGHSH, CDR2 LQKENI. DNA of the CDR3: TGTGCCAGCTCAATAGCGGGAGGGAGCCCCTACAATGAGCAGTTCTTC. Translated, it gives CASSIAGGSPYNEQFF.

J is TRBJ2-5 and V is TRBV5-4, with TRBD1 matching over 7 bases. CDR3 size: 15 residues. The trim removed 0 bases at V and 4 bases at J, leaving 6 bases unmatched. CDR1 SGHNT and CDR2 YYREEE come from the germline V gene (reference sequence). The CDR3 reads CASSLDLTGTETQYF. DNA of the CDR3: TGTGCCAGCAGCTTGGACTTGACAGGGACAGAGACCCAGTACTTC.

This clonotype was seen many times. This sequence joins TRBV6-1 and TRBJ2-7, with D perhaps TRBD2 (5 bases). Trimming left V 11 bases short and J 2 bases short, with 13 bases between. CDR3 length: 12 amino acids. Germline V gives CDR1 MNHNS, CDR2 SASEGT. CDR3 in DNA: TGTGCCGGCGGGTCTGGCACCTACGAGCAGTACTTC. Its translation: CAGGSGTYEQYF.

In regard to this clonotype: This may come from a read error, since a much larger clone is one base off. CDR3 region: CASSVGGNYDSPLHF. The CDR3 nucleotides read TGTGCCAGCAGCGTAGGAGGGAACTATGATTCACCCCTCCACTTT. The V and J genes are TRBV9 and TRBJ1-6; no clear D. CDR1 and CDR2 from the germline V gene are SGDLS and YYNGEE. The CDR3 runs to 15 residues.

CDR3 DNA: TGTGCCAGCAGCTTAGTGGGGGGACGTTACAATGAGCAGTTCTTC. Translating gives CASSLVGGRYNEQFF. This chain uses TRBV7-2 with TRBJ2-1; the D gene is possibly TRBD2 (6 bases). The CDR3 is made up of 15 amino acids. V lost 1 base, J lost 4 bases, and 11 bases lay in between. CDR1 and CDR2 from the germline V gene are SGHTA and FQGNSA.

This clonotype was detected many times. J is TRBJ1-6 and V is TRBV11-2, with TRBD1 as a possible D gene (5 bases). This CDR3 has 15 residues. Germline V gene lookup returns CDR1 SGHAT and CDR2 FQNNGV. V was clipped by 4 bases and J by 3 bases, with 10 bases between them. CDR3 region: CASSWDRSYNSPLHF. CDR3 DNA sequence: TGTGCCAGCAGCTGGGACCGGAGCTATAATTCACCCCTCCACTTT.

On this clonotype itself: The germline gene is not matched at one end of the junction; a read error may be the cause. J is TRBJ2-7 and V is TRBV7-9, with D hard to call. The CDR3 totals 12 residues. Germline-derived CDR1 and CDR2 are SEHNR and FQNEAQ (reference sequence). Here the CDR3 reads CVSSLGPYEQYF. CDR3 DNA: TGTGTCAGCAGCTTAGGTCCCTACGAGCAGTACTTC. The variable domain in full, with the rest retrieved from reference TRBV7-9 and TRBJ2-7, is DTGVSQNPRHKITKRGQNVTFRCDPISEHNRLYWYRQTLGQGPEFLTYFQNEAQLEKSRLLSDRFSAERPKGSFSTLEIQRTEQGDSAMYLCVSSLGPYEQYFGPGTRLTVT.

This clonotype was detected only a few times. J is TRBJ1-3 and V is TRBV15, with D tentatively TRBD1 (5 bases). The V gene lost 1 base and the J gene lost 0 bases, with 10 bases spanning the gap. CDR3 size: 16 residues. Germline-derived CDR1 and CDR2 are LNHNV and YYDKDF (reference sequence). The CDR3: CATSRAGWDSGNTIYF. The CDR3 region has the DNA TGTGCCACCAGCAGAGCAGGGTGGGACTCTGGAAACACCATATATTTT.

This sequence joins TRBV5-1 and TRBJ1-1, with D unresolved. This CDR3 is built from 13 residues. V lost 2 bases and J lost 4, with 9 bases in between. CDR1 is SGHRS, CDR2 YFSETQ, per germline. CDR3 sequence: CASSLDKATEAFF. The CDR3 DNA is TGCGCCAGCAGCTTAGACAAGGCCACTGAAGCTTTCTTT.

Only a few counts were recorded for this clonotype. The rearrangement joins TRBV7-9 to TRBJ1-3; unclear D gene. The CDR3 length is 14 residues. The V end was cut by 5 bases, the J end by 8 bases, with 16 bases between. Germline loops: CDR1 SEHNR, CDR2 FQNEAQ (reference sequence). In nucleotides, the CDR3 is TGTGCCAGCAGCCGAGCGCAGGCCCGAGACACCATATATTTT. Its translation is CASSRAQARDTIYF.

V and J are TRBV10-2 and TRBJ1-5, with D tentatively TRBD1 (6 bases). The length of the CDR3 is 13 residues. CDR1 is WSHSY, CDR2 SAAADI, per germline. The germline V and J ends were trimmed by 3 bases and 7 bases, with 10 bases remaining between them. The CDR3 sequence: CASSEFGGQPQHF. CDR3 DNA sequence: TGCGCCAGCAGTGAATTCGGGGGCCAGCCCCAGCATTTT.

A remark on this clonotype: The CDR3 ends on some other residue instead of the conserved phenylalanine or tryptophan, so this is likely a read error. CDR3 protein: CAISESGRGYNSPLHL. The CDR3 coding sequence is TGTGCCATCAGTGAGTCTGGCAGGGGATATAATTCACCCCTCCACCTT. The chain is built from TRBV10-3 and TRBJ1-6; possibly TRBD1 for D (6 bases). The CDR3 runs to 16 residues. CDR1 and CDR2 (germline): ENHRY, SYGVKD. Trimming shortened V by 0 bases and J by 4 bases, and 10 bases separated the two germline ends.

In this sample, this clonotype turned up many times. The chain carries TRBV3-1 and TRBJ1-2; D possibly corresponds to TRBD1 (6 bases). Germline values: CDR1 LGHDT, CDR2 YNNKEL (reference sequence). The CDR3 covers 15 residues. Trimming took 2 bases from V and 5 from J, leaving 15 bases between them. The CDR3 DNA reads as TGTGCCAGCAGCCAAATCGCAGGGGTAAGGTATGGCTACACCTTC. It is translated as CASSQIAGVRYGYTF.

Comments on this clonotype: A read error may explain this, as a much larger clone is one base away. This chain connects TRBV7-9 to TRBJ2-2, with D maybe TRBD2 (5 bases). Germline V gives CDR1 SEHNR, CDR2 FQNEAQ (reference sequence). The CDR3 is 14 amino acids. The DNA of the CDR3 is TGTGCCAGCAGCTTAGGGCCCTTCACCGGGGAGCTGCTTTTT. It yields the protein CASSLGPFTGELLF.